This is a list of T cell receptor beta chains from one sample in a study of shared clonotypes between healthy human individuals. The method was immunoSEQ multiplex PCR; TCRdb's version includes in-frame clones alone and lacks a portion of them. The sample records under 2,500,000 clones, about 94% being singletons. Specimen: naive CD4+ T cells sorted from blood. These receptor sequences come from a man aged 18 to 29 in good health. CDR3s include the opening cysteine and the closing phenylalanine or tryptophan. The order of the fields is V gene, D gene, clone size, J gene, CDR3 protein, CDR3 DNA. The D gene is left open where the match is weak. Clone size is shown for a subset of rows, as once, few, many or a class of expanded clone.

V gene: TRBV6-6; D gene: -; clone size: -; J gene: TRBJ1-3; CDR3 protein: CASNYRGGSGNTIYF; CDR3 DNA: TGTGCCAGCAACTACCGAGGGGGCTCTGGAAACACCATATATTTT
V gene: TRBV7-9; D gene: -; clone size: -; J gene: TRBJ1-2; CDR3 protein: CASSSIPTVYGYTF; CDR3 DNA: TGTGCCAGCAGCTCTATACCGACGGTCTATGGCTACACCTTC
V gene: TRBV7-9; D gene: TRBD1; clone size: -; J gene: TRBJ1-1; CDR3 protein: CASSFRRGLEAFF; CDR3 DNA: TGTGCCAGCAGCTTTCGCAGGGGGCTAGAAGCTTTCTTT
V gene: TRBV6-4; D gene: TRBD1; clone size: -; J gene: TRBJ2-3; CDR3 protein: CASRKGQGTSTDTQYF; CDR3 DNA: TGTGCCAGCAGGAAGGGACAGGGGACTAGCACAGATACGCAGTATTTT
V gene: TRBV29-1; D gene: TRBD1; clone size: few; J gene: TRBJ1-2; CDR3 protein: CSVAGQGGGYTF; CDR3 DNA: TGCAGCGTTGCTGGACAGGGCGGTGGCTACACCTTC
V gene: TRBV13; D gene: -; clone size: few; J gene: TRBJ1-1; CDR3 protein: CASRRDNPEAFF; CDR3 DNA: TGTGCCAGCAGGCGGGACAACCCTGAAGCTTTCTTT
V gene: TRBV10-3; D gene: TRBD1; clone size: -; J gene: TRBJ1-2; CDR3 protein: CAIIIGQGDYGYTF; CDR3 DNA: TGTGCCATCATTATTGGACAGGGGGACTATGGCTACACCTTC
V gene: TRBV5-1; D gene: -; clone size: -; J gene: TRBJ2-3; CDR3 protein: CASRGEVYDTQYF; CDR3 DNA: TGCGCCAGCAGGGGGGAAGTCTACGATACGCAGTATTTT
V gene: TRBV13; D gene: TRBD1; clone size: -; J gene: TRBJ2-7; CDR3 protein: CASSLRDRGARQYF; CDR3 DNA: TGTGCCAGCAGCCTCCGGGACAGGGGGGCAAGGCAGTACTTC
V gene: TRBV6-5; D gene: TRBD1; clone size: once; J gene: TRBJ2-2; CDR3 protein: CASSRDRNTGELFF; CDR3 DNA: TGTGCCAGCAGTCGGGACAGAAACACCGGGGAGCTGTTTTTT
V gene: TRBV5-1; D gene: TRBD1; clone size: -; J gene: TRBJ1-5; CDR3 protein: CASSLPGQTEPYSNQPQHF; CDR3 DNA: TGCGCCAGCAGCTTGCCGGGACAGACTGAACCTTATAGCAATCAGCCCCAGCATTTT
V gene: TRBV30; D gene: -; clone size: -; J gene: TRBJ1-1; CDR3 protein: CAWSVGRAGAFF; CDR3 DNA: TGTGCCTGGAGTGTGGGCCGGGCCGGAGCTTTCTTT
V gene: TRBV10-3; D gene: -; clone size: -; J gene: TRBJ1-1; CDR3 protein: CATRTPGTEAFF; CDR3 DNA: TGTGCCACCCGTACTCCGGGCACTGAAGCTTTCTTT
V gene: TRBV5-1; D gene: -; clone size: -; J gene: TRBJ1-6; CDR3 protein: CASSNEYSPLHF; CDR3 DNA: TGCGCCAGCAGCAACGAGTATTCACCCCTCCACTTT
V gene: TRBV6-1; D gene: -; clone size: -; J gene: TRBJ2-7; CDR3 protein: CASSDVSGPYEQYF; CDR3 DNA: TGTGCCAGCAGTGATGTTTCTGGCCCCTACGAGCAGTACTTC
V gene: TRBV7-2; D gene: -; clone size: -; J gene: TRBJ2-7; CDR3 protein: CASSGGLPSPYEQYF; CDR3 DNA: TGTGCCAGCAGCGGAGGACTACCTTCGCCCTACGAGCAGTACTTC
V gene: TRBV7-9; D gene: -; clone size: -; J gene: TRBJ2-7; CDR3 protein: CASSLGGLTSYEQYF; CDR3 DNA: TGTGCCAGCAGCTTAGGGGGACTCACCTCCTACGAGCAGTACTTC
V gene: TRBV6-6; D gene: -; clone size: -; J gene: TRBJ1-4; CDR3 protein: CASSSHQANEKLFF; CDR3 DNA: TGTGCCAGCAGTTCCCATCAAGCTAATGAAAAACTGTTTTTT
V gene: TRBV6-5; D gene: TRBD1; clone size: -; J gene: TRBJ1-2; CDR3 protein: CASRRSTGAPYGYTF; CDR3 DNA: TGTGCCAGCAGACGCAGTACAGGGGCTCCTTATGGCTACACCTTC
V gene: TRBV2; D gene: -; clone size: -; J gene: TRBJ1-1; CDR3 protein: CASSGAASLNTEAFF; CDR3 DNA: TGTGCCAGCAGTGGAGCCGCGTCCCTGAACACTGAAGCTTTCTTT
V gene: TRBV6-1; D gene: TRBD2; clone size: -; J gene: TRBJ2-5; CDR3 protein: CASSDSGRGVETQYF; CDR3 DNA: TGTGCCAGCAGTGATAGCGGGAGGGGGGTGGAGACCCAGTACTTC
V gene: TRBV5-4; D gene: TRBD1; clone size: -; J gene: TRBJ1-3; CDR3 protein: CASSSGTGLKNTIYF; CDR3 DNA: TGTGCCAGCAGCTCCGGGACAGGGTTAAAAAACACCATATATTTT
V gene: TRBV2; D gene: TRBD1; clone size: -; J gene: TRBJ1-4; CDR3 protein: CASIQGTANEKLFF; CDR3 DNA: TGTGCCAGCATACAGGGGACGGCTAATGAAAAACTGTTTTTT
V gene: TRBV5-4; D gene: -; clone size: -; J gene: TRBJ2-2; CDR3 protein: CASSSGPSTGELFF; CDR3 DNA: TGTGCCAGCAGCTCGGGACCATCCACCGGGGAGCTGTTTTTT
V gene: TRBV29-1; D gene: -; clone size: -; J gene: TRBJ1-3; CDR3 protein: CSVGGISGNTIYF; CDR3 DNA: TGCAGCGTTGGAGGGATCTCTGGAAACACCATATATTTT
V gene: TRBV10-1; D gene: -; clone size: -; J gene: TRBJ2-1; CDR3 protein: CASSDSGVNSYNEQFF; CDR3 DNA: TGCGCCAGCAGTGACTCGGGAGTGAACTCCTACAATGAGCAGTTCTTC
V gene: TRBV5-1; D gene: -; clone size: -; J gene: TRBJ2-5; CDR3 protein: CASTPGGPGETQYF; CDR3 DNA: TGCGCCAGCACCCCTGGGGGGCCGGGAGAGACCCAGTACTTC
V gene: TRBV19; D gene: TRBD1; clone size: -; J gene: TRBJ1-5; CDR3 protein: CASTDRALAQPQHF; CDR3 DNA: TGTGCCAGTACGGACAGGGCATTGGCTCAGCCCCAGCATTTT
V gene: TRBV19; D gene: TRBD2; clone size: -; J gene: TRBJ2-7; CDR3 protein: CASSNIAGAYEQYF; CDR3 DNA: TGTGCCAGTAGTAATATAGCGGGAGCATACGAGCAGTACTTC
V gene: TRBV5-1; D gene: -; clone size: -; J gene: TRBJ2-7; CDR3 protein: CASSLGQPSYEQYF; CDR3 DNA: TGCGCCAGCAGCTTGGGACAGCCCTCCTACGAGCAGTACTTC
V gene: TRBV7-2; D gene: -; clone size: -; J gene: TRBJ2-7; CDR3 protein: CASSLGSHEQYF; CDR3 DNA: TGTGCCAGCAGCTTGGGGAGTCACGAGCAGTACTTC
V gene: TRBV6-5; D gene: TRBD2; clone size: -; J gene: TRBJ2-5; CDR3 protein: CASSSPPSGRRQTQYF; CDR3 DNA: TGTGCCAGCAGTTCCCCGCCTAGCGGGCGGAGGCAGACCCAGTACTTC
V gene: TRBV9; D gene: TRBD1; clone size: -; J gene: TRBJ1-3; CDR3 protein: CASSVSGQGGNTIYF; CDR3 DNA: TGTGCCAGCAGCGTGTCCGGACAGGGAGGAAACACCATATATTTT
V gene: TRBV6-5; D gene: TRBD1; clone size: once; J gene: TRBJ2-3; CDR3 protein: CASSLGTGAADTQYF; CDR3 DNA: TGTGCCAGCAGTCTCGGGACAGGGGCAGCAGATACGCAGTATTTT
V gene: TRBV6-5; D gene: -; clone size: once; J gene: TRBJ2-2; CDR3 protein: CASSRMTGELFF; CDR3 DNA: TGTGCCAGCAGTCGGATGACAGGGGAGCTGTTTTTT
V gene: TRBV18; D gene: TRBD1; clone size: -; J gene: TRBJ2-7; CDR3 protein: CASSPGQGRSYEQYF; CDR3 DNA: TGTGCCAGCTCACCGGGACAGGGAAGGTCCTACGAGCAGTACTTC
V gene: TRBV5-4; D gene: TRBD1; clone size: -; J gene: TRBJ1-2; CDR3 protein: CASSFGTASNYGYTF; CDR3 DNA: TGTGCCAGCAGCTTCGGGACAGCCTCTAACTATGGCTACACCTTC
V gene: TRBV6-1; D gene: -; clone size: -; J gene: TRBJ1-2; CDR3 protein: CASSEAGPNYGYTF; CDR3 DNA: TGTGCCAGCAGTGAAGCGGGCCCAAACTATGGCTACACCTTC
V gene: TRBV4-2; D gene: -; clone size: -; J gene: TRBJ2-7; CDR3 protein: CASSQEGPGGRYEQYF; CDR3 DNA: TGTGCCAGCAGCCAAGAGGGGCCGGGGGGCCGGTACGAGCAGTACTTC
V gene: TRBV5-1; D gene: -; clone size: -; J gene: TRBJ1-1; CDR3 protein: CASSLGQNEAFF; CDR3 DNA: TGCGCCAGCAGCTTGGGCCAGAATGAAGCTTTCTTT
V gene: TRBV19; D gene: -; clone size: few; J gene: TRBJ1-6; CDR3 protein: CASSIGGNTVNSPLHF; CDR3 DNA: TGTGCCAGTAGTATAGGCGGGAACACGGTAAATTCACCCCTCCACTTT
V gene: TRBV6-5; D gene: -; clone size: -; J gene: TRBJ1-1; CDR3 protein: CASSSAKRGSTEAFF; CDR3 DNA: TGTGCCAGCAGTTCCGCGAAGAGGGGCAGCACTGAAGCTTTCTTT